The 8 T cell receptor beta chains below come from one sample, sequenced in a study of blood T cell repertoires in COVID-19. Sequencing used immunoSEQ multiplex PCR; TCRdb keeps in-frame clones, though not all of them. The sample records fewer than 200,000 clones, roughly 80% being singletons. Sequenced: PBMCs or T cells enriched from blood (not recorded which). All receptors derive from a man between 45 and 60 years old who had recovered from COVID-19.

This sequence joins TRBV4-3 and TRBJ1-5, with D perhaps TRBD1 (5 bases). This CDR3 has 16 residues. V was clipped by 4 bases and J by 2 bases, with 15 bases between them. The germline V gene has CDR1 LGHNA and CDR2 YSLEER. The chain's CDR3 is CASSPGPRGGNQPQHF. The CDR3 coding sequence is TGCGCCAGCAGCCCCGGCCCGCGGGGGGGCAATCAGCCCCAGCATTTT.

This clone was seen a single time. The chain has TRBV19 and TRBJ1-2, with 10 nucleotides matching TRBD1. The CDR3 has 14 residues. Per germline, CDR1 LNHDA and CDR2 SQIVND (reference sequence). Trimming took 6 bases from V and 5 from J; bases not matched to a gene: 6. CDR3 sequence: CASSRDRGVYGYTF. CDR3 coding DNA: TGTGCCAGTAGCCGGGACAGGGGAGTTTATGGCTACACCTTC.

The chain combines TRBV7-9 with TRBJ1-1, with TRBD1 as a possible D gene (6 bases). Trimming took off 1 base at V and 1 base at J, with 22 bases between the two ends. Germline loops: CDR1 SEHNR, CDR2 FQNEAQ (reference sequence). The CDR3 consists of 19 residues. CDR3 nucleotides: TGTGCCAGCAGCTTAGACACAGGGTTTCTAGGCCAACCGAACACTGAAGCTTTCTTT. Its translation is CASSLDTGFLGQPNTEAFF.

This sequence joins TRBV5-1 and TRBJ2-3, with D possibly being TRBD2 (5 bases). The CDR3 extends over 14 amino acids. V dropped 0 bases and J dropped 6 bases, with 11 bases sitting between them. Germline V CDR1 and CDR2: SGHRS, YFSETQ. CDR3 loop: CASSLGARVDTQYF. The CDR3 nucleotides are TGCGCCAGCAGCTTGGGGGCGCGGGTGGATACGCAGTATTTT.

The chain uses TRBV3-1 (or the pseudogene TRBV3-2) and TRBJ1-4; D perhaps matches TRBD1 (6 bases). CDR1 is LGHDT and CDR2 is YNNKEL in the germline V gene (reference sequence). The CDR3 totals 16 residues. Trimming removed 0 bases from V and 7 bases from J, with 15 bases in between. The CDR3 reads CASSQDWGHRTEKLFF. The CDR3 bases are TGTGCCAGCAGCCAAGATTGGGGACATCGGACTGAAAAACTGTTTTTT.

This chain connects TRBV2 to TRBJ1-6; TRBD1 matches 8 bases. The CDR3 sequence is 16 residues long. V was clipped by 5 bases and J by 0 bases; unmatched bases: 3. Germline CDR1 is SNHLY and CDR2 is FYNNEI. CDR3 residues: CASSWDRSSYNSPLHF. The CDR3 region has the DNA TGTGCCAGCAGTTGGGACAGGAGCTCCTATAATTCACCCCTCCACTTT.

The rearrangement links TRBV27 to TRBJ2-1; 7 nucleotides agree with TRBD1. Germline CDR1 MNHEY, CDR2 SMNVEV (reference sequence). CDR3 length: 14 amino acids. Unmatched junction bases numbered 7, after V lost 5 bases and J lost 6 bases. The CDR3 reads CASSHPRDSNEQFF. In nucleotides, the CDR3 is TGTGCCAGCAGTCACCCCCGGGACAGCAATGAGCAGTTCTTC.

This clone showed up just a few times. V and J are TRBV4-1 and TRBJ2-1; TRBD1 matches at 8 bases. CDR3 length equals 15 residues. Per the germline V gene, CDR1 is MGHRA and CDR2 is YSYEKL. Unmatched junction bases numbered 9, after V lost 4 bases and J lost 7 bases. The CDR3 reads CASSPWTGQENEQFF. The CDR3 DNA reads TGCGCCAGCAGCCCTTGGACAGGGCAGGAGAATGAGCAGTTCTTC.